The next 11 T cell receptor beta chains were all read from a single sample in a study of cytomegalovirus exposure and HLA in healthy donors. Clones were read by immunoSEQ multiplex PCR, and TCRdb kept only the in-frame ones, dropping some. The sample yields under 100,000 clones, 90% to 95% seen once. Sequencing input: PBMCs. These receptor sequences come from a woman younger than 30 in good health and CMV-seronegative.

This sequence joins TRBV4-3 and TRBJ2-1, with 8 bases fitting TRBD1. V lost 0 bases to trimming and J lost 11 bases; unmatched junction nucleotides: 12. The germline gives CDR1 LGHNA, CDR2 YSLEER. The CDR3 extends over 16 amino acids. Here the CDR3 DNA reads TGCGCCAGCAGCCAAGAAGCCGGGTCCAGGGGGCGAAAGCAGTTCTTC. Amino acid sequence: CASSQEAGSRGRKQFF.

The chain couples TRBV6-1 to TRBJ1-3, with D tentatively TRBD1 (5 bases). The germline V and J ends were trimmed by 7 bases and 2 bases, with 9 bases remaining between them. The CDR3 spans 13 residues. Germline assignment: CDR1 MNHNS and CDR2 SASEGT. This CDR3 reads CASILGAGNTIYF. The CDR3, as DNA: TGTGCCAGCATTTTAGGGGCTGGAAACACCATATATTTT.

This chain uses TRBV9 with TRBJ1-3; 11 bases are a match to TRBD1. Trimming at V came to 3 bases and at J to 2 bases, leaving 4 bases not matched to a gene. The CDR3 sequence is 16 residues long. Germline assignment: CDR1 SGDLS and CDR2 YYNGEE. In DNA, the CDR3 is TGTGCCAGCAGCGGCGGACAGGGGGCGCCTGGAAACACCATATATTTT. It is translated as CASSGGQGAPGNTIYF. The variable domain in full, completed from reference TRBV9 and TRBJ1-3, reads DSGVTQTPKHLITATGQRVTLRCSPRSGDLSVYWYQQSLDQGLQFLIQYYNGEERAKGNILERFSAQQFPDLHSELNLSSLELGDSALYFCASSGGQGAPGNTIYFGEGSWLTVV.

The count of this clone is one. The chain's CDR3 is CASPERLDSGLSYNEQFF. The DNA for the CDR3 is TGTGCCAGCCCTGAGCGACTGGATAGCGGGTTGTCCTACAATGAGCAGTTCTTC. The chain uses TRBV28 and TRBJ2-1; 7 nucleotides line up with TRBD2. This CDR3 is 18 amino acids long. J gave up 1 base and V 8 bases, and 17 bases lay outside the gene matches. CDR1 MDHEN and CDR2 SYDVKM come from the germline V gene. Using reference TRBV28 and TRBJ2-1 for the parts outside the CDR3, the full variable domain is DVKVTQSSRYLVKRTGEKVFLECVQDMDHENMFWYRQDPGLGLRLIYFSYDVKMKEKGDIPEGYSVSREKKERFSLILESASTNQTSMYLCASPERLDSGLSYNEQFFGPGTRLTVL.

The CDR3 here is CTSSREHAGLSYEQYF. The CDR3 DNA reads as TGCACCAGCAGCCGAGAACACGCGGGACTTAGCTACGAGCAGTACTTC. The J gene is TRBJ2-7, the V gene TRBV1; TRBD2 is the table's D call, not checked against the DNA. TRBV1 is classified as a pseudogene. The CDR3 loop spans 16 amino acids.

The V and J genes are TRBV28 and TRBJ2-6; 7 bases match TRBD1. The V gene's germline CDR1 is MDHEN and CDR2 SYDVKM. Germline trimming cut 4 bases from V and 0 bases from J; bases unmatched to any gene: 3. The CDR3 spans 16 residues. The CDR3 sequence: CASSSSGGSGANVLTF. The CDR3 region has the DNA TGTGCCAGCAGTTCTTCAGGGGGCTCTGGGGCCAACGTCCTGACTTTC.

The chain links TRBV30 to TRBJ2-3; 14 nucleotides agree with TRBD2. Per germline, CDR1 GTSNPN and CDR2 SVGIG (reference sequence). This CDR3 region has 16 residues. Losses at the gene ends were 4 bases for V and 11 bases for J; bases not matched to a gene: 14. The CDR3 region is CAWTVGTSGGRGRQYF. DNA for the CDR3: TGTGCCTGGACCGTAGGGACTAGCGGGGGTAGGGGGAGGCAGTATTTT.

This chain links TRBV28 with TRBJ1-2, with D hard to call. The CDR3 is 16 residues long. V shed 0 bases and J shed 1 base, with 12 bases lying between them. The V gene's germline CDR1 is MDHEN and CDR2 SYDVKM. In DNA, the CDR3 is TGTGCCAGCAGTTTATGGCAAACCCTAAGTAACTATGGCTACACCTTC. Amino acids: CASSLWQTLSNYGYTF.

DNA of the CDR3: TGCAGCGTTCAGGGACTAGCGGGGGGGGAGCAGTTCTTC. Translating it yields CSVQGLAGGEQFF. The chain recombines TRBV29-1 with TRBJ2-1; 16 bases are a match to TRBD2. Germline V CDR1 and CDR2: SQVTM, ANQGSEA. The CDR3 is 13 amino acids. With 5 bases clipped from V and 10 bases from J, the junction kept 2 bases outside the gene matches.

This clone was counted once. V is TRBV5-1 and J is TRBJ2-5; 7 bases map to TRBD1. Unmatched junction bases numbered 13, after V lost 4 bases and J lost 4 bases. CDR1 SGHRS and CDR2 YFSETQ come from the germline V gene. The CDR3 contains 16 residues. CDR3 in amino acids: CASSPRQGRRGETQYF. As DNA, the CDR3 is TGCGCCAGCAGCCCACGACAGGGCCGAAGGGGAGAGACCCAGTACTTC.

The chain combines TRBV5-6 with TRBJ2-1; D gene ambiguous. V lost 1 base to trimming and J lost 8 bases, with 7 bases between them. The CDR3 extends over 12 amino acids. From germline, CDR1 is SGHDT and CDR2 YYEEEE. CDR3 sequence: CASSLSVYEQFF. DNA for the CDR3: TGTGCCAGCAGCTTGTCTGTGTATGAGCAGTTCTTC. Full variable domain (rest looked up from reference TRBV5-6 and TRBJ2-1): DAGVTQSPTHLIKTRGQQVTLRCSPKSGHDTVSWYQQALGQGPQFIFQYYEEEERQRGNFPDRFSGHQFPNYSSELNVNALLLGDSALYLCASSLSVYEQFFGPGTRLTVL.